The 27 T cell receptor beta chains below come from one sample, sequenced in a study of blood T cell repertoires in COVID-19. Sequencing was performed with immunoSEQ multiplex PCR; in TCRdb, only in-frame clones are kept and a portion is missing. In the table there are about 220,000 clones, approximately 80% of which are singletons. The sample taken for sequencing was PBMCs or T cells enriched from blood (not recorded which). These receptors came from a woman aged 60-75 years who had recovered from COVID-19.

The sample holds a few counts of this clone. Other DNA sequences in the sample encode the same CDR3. Here the CDR3 reads CASSIEKLAGGNEQFF. Written as DNA, the CDR3 is TGTGCCAGTAGTATAGAGAAACTAGCGGGCGGCAATGAGCAGTTCTTC. The rearrangement uses TRBV19 and TRBJ2-1; TRBD2 matches 9 bases. Trimming cost V 0 bases and J 6 bases; bases outside gene matches: 6. The CDR3 spans 16 residues. Looked up from germline, CDR1 is LNHDA and CDR2 is SQIVND (reference sequence).

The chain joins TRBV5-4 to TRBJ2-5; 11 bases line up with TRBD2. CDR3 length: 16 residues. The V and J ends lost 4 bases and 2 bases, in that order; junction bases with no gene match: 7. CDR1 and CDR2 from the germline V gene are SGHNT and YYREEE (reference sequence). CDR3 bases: TGTGCCAGCAGCGGGGGGACTAGCGGTAGGCAAGAGACCCAGTACTTC. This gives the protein CASSGGTSGRQETQYF. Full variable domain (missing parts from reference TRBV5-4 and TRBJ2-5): ETGVTQSPTHLIKTRGQQVTLRCSSQSGHNTVSWYQQALGQGPQFIFQYYREEENGRGNFPPRFSGLQFPNYSSELNVNALELDDSALYLCASSGGTSGRQETQYFGPGTRLLVL.

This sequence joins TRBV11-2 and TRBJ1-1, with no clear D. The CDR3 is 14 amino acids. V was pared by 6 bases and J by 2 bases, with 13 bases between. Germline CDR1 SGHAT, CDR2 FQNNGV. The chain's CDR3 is CASRPGRENTEAFF. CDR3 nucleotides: TGTGCCAGCAGACCAGGACGGGAAAACACTGAAGCTTTCTTT.

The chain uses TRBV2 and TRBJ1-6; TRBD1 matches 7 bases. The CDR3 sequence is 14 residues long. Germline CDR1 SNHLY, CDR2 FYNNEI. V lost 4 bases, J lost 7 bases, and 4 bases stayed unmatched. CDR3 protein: CASSGNRGNSPLHF. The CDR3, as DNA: TGTGCCAGCAGTGGTAACAGGGGAAATTCACCCCTCCACTTT.

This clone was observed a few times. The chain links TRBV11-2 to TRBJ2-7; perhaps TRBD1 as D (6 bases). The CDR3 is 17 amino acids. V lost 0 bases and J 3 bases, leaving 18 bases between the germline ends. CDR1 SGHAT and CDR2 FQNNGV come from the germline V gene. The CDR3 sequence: CASSLDRGRGEYYEQYF. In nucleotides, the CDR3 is TGTGCCAGCAGCTTAGATCGCGGCAGGGGAGAGTACTACGAGCAGTACTTC.

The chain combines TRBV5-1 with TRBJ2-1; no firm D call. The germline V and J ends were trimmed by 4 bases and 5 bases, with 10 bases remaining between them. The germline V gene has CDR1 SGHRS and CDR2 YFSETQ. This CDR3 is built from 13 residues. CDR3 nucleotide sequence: TGCGCCAGCAGCCCCAGTTCCAACAATGAGCAGTTCTTC. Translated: CASSPSSNNEQFF.

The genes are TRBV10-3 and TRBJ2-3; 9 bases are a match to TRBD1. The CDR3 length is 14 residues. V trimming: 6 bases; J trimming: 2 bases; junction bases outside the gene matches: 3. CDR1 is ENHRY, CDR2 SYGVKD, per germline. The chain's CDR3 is CAISGTGYTDTQYF. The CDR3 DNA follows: TGTGCCATCAGCGGGACAGGGTACACAGATACGCAGTATTTT.

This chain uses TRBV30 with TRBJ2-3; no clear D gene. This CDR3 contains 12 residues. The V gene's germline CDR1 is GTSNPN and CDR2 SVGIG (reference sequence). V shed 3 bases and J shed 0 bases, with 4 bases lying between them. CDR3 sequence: CAWSPSTDTQYF. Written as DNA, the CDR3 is TGTGCCTGGAGCCCTAGCACAGATACGCAGTATTTT.

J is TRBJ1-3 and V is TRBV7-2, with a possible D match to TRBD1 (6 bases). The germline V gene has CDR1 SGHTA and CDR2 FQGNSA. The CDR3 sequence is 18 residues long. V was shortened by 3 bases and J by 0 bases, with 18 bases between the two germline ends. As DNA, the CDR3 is TGTGCCAGCAGCTTGCTGGGGGGGTCAGGGGACTCTGGAAACACCATATATTTT. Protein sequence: CASSLLGGSGDSGNTIYF.

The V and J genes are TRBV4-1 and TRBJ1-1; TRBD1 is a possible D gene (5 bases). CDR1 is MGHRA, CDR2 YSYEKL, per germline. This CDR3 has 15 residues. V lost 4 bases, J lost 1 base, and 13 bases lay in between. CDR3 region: CASSLGGAGNTEAFF. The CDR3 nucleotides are TGCGCCAGCAGCCTCGGCGGGGCAGGGAACACTGAAGCTTTCTTT.

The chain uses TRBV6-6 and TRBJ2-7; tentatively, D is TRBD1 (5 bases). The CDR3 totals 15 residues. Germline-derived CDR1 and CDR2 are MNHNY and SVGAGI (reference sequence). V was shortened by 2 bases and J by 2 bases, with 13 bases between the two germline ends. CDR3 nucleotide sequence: TGTGCCAGCAGTTACCCCCCAGGGCTGACCTACGAGCAGTACTTC. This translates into CASSYPPGLTYEQYF.

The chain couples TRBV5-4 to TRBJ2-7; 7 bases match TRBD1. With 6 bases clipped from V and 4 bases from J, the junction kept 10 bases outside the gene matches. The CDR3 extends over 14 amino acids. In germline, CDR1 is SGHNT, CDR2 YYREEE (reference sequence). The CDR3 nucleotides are TGTGCCAGCACCCACACCGACAGGGAGTACGAGCAGTACTTC. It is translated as CASTHTDREYEQYF.

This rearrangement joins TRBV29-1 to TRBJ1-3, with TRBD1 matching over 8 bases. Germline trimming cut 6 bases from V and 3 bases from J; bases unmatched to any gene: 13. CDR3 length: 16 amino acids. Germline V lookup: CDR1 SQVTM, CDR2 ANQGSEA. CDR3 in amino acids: CSVGFATGAGGNTIYF. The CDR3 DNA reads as TGCAGCGTGGGATTCGCGACAGGGGCGGGTGGAAACACCATATATTTT.

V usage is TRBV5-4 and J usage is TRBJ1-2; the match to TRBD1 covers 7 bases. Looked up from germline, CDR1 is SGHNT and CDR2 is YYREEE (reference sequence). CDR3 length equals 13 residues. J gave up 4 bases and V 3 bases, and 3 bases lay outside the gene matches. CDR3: CASSSGQPYGYTF. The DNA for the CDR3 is TGTGCCAGCAGCTCGGGACAGCCCTATGGCTACACCTTC.

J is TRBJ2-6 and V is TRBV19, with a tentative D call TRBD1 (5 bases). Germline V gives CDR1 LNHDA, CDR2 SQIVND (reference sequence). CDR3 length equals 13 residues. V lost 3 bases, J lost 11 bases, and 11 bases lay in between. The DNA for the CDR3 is TGTGCCAGTAGTATCCCAGGGATCGACGTCCTGACTTTC. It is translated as CASSIPGIDVLTF.

CDR3 DNA sequence: TGTGCCAGCAGCTTAAGGGACAACGAGCAGTACTTC. This codes for CASSLRDNEQYF. The chain links TRBV7-9 to TRBJ2-7; possible D gene TRBD1, 6 bases. CDR3 length: 12 residues. The V gene lost 2 bases and the J gene lost 5 bases, with 7 bases spanning the gap. The germline gives CDR1 SEHNR, CDR2 FQNEAQ (reference sequence).

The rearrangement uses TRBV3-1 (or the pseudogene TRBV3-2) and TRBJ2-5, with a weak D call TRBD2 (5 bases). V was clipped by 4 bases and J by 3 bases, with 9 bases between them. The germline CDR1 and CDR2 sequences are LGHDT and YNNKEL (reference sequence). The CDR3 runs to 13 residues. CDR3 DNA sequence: TGTGCCAGCAGCCCTCTAGCAGAAGAGACCCAGTACTTC. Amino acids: CASSPLAEETQYF.

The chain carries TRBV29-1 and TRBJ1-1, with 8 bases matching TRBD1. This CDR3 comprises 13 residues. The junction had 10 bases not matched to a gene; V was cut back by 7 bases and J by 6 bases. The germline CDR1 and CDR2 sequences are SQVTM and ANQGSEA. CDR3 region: CSALGQAGAEAFF. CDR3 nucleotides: TGCAGCGCATTGGGACAGGCGGGGGCTGAAGCTTTCTTT.

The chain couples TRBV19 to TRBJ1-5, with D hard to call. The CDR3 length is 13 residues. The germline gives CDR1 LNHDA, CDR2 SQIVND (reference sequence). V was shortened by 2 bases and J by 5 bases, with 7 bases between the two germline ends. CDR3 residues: CASSINQYQPQHF. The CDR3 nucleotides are TGTGCCAGTAGTATAAATCAATATCAGCCCCAGCATTTT. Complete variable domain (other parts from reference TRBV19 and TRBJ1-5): DGGITQSPKYLFRKEGQNVTLSCEQNLNHDAMYWYRQDPGQGLRLIYYSQIVNDFQKGDIAEGYSVSREKKESFPLTVTSAQKNPTAFYLCASSINQYQPQHFGDGTRLSIL.

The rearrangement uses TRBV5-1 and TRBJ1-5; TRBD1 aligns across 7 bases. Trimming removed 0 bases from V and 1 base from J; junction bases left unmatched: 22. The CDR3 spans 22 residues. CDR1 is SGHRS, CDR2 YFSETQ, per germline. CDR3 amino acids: CASSLVLSGQKGSGVSNQPQHF. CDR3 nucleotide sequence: TGCGCCAGCAGCTTGGTTCTTTCGGGACAGAAAGGCTCAGGGGTCAGCAATCAGCCCCAGCATTTT.

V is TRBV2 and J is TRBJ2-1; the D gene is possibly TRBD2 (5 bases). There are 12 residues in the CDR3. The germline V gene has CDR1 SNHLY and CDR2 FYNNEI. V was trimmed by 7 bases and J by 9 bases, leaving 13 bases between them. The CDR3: CASTVRRGEQFF. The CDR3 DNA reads TGTGCCAGCACGGTGCGCCGGGGTGAGCAGTTCTTC.

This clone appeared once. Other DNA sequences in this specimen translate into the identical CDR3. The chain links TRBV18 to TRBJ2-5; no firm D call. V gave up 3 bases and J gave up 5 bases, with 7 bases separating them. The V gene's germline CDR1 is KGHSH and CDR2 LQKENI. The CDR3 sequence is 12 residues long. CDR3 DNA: TGTGCCAGCTCACCTCTGCAGGAGACCCAGTACTTC. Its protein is CASSPLQETQYF.

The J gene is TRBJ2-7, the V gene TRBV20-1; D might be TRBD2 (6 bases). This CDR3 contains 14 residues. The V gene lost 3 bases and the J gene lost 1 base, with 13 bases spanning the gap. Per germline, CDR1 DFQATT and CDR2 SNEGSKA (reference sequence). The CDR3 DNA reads TGCAGTGCTAGTCCCTGGGGGAGGTCCTACGAGCAGTACTTC. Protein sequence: CSASPWGRSYEQYF.

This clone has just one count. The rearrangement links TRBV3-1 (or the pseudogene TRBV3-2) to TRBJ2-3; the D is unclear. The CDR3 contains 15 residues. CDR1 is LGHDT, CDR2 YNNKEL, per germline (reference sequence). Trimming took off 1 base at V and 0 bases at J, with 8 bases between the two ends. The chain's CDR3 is CASSQVRGSTDTQYF. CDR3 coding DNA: TGTGCCAGCAGCCAAGTACGCGGTAGCACAGATACGCAGTATTTT.

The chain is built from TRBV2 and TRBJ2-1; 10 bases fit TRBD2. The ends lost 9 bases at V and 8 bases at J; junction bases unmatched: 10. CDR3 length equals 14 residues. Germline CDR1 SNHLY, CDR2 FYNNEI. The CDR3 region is CASSLLAGEDEQFF. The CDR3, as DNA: TGTGCCAGTTCACTTCTAGCGGGAGAGGATGAGCAGTTCTTC. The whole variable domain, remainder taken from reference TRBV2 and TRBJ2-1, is EPEVTQTPSHQVTQMGQEVILRCVPISNHLYFYWYRQILGQKVEFLVSFYNNEISEKSEIFDDQFSVERPDGSNFTLKIRSTKLEDSAMYFCASSLLAGEDEQFFGPGTRLTVL.

The CDR3 loop reads CSVTRLAETITDTQYF. The DNA for the CDR3 is TGCAGCGTTACCCGACTAGCGGAAACCATCACAGATACGCAGTATTTT. The rearrangement uses TRBV29-1 and TRBJ2-3, with 9 bases aligning to TRBD2. V lost 5 bases to trimming and J lost 2 bases; unmatched junction nucleotides: 11. Germline assignment: CDR1 SQVTM and CDR2 ANQGSEA. CDR3 length: 16 amino acids.

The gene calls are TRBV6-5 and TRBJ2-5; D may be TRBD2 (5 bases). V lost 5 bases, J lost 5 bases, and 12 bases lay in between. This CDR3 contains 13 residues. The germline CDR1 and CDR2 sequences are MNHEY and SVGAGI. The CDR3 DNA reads TGTGCCAGCAGTCGGGATTCTGGGGAGACCCAGTACTTC. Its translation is CASSRDSGETQYF.